This TCR beta chain was captured by sequencing in a study of control samples from healthy donors and cancer patients. V lost 4 bases to trimming and J lost 0 bases; unmatched junction nucleotides: 5. The germline gives CDR1 SGHNT, CDR2 YENEEA. The CDR3 runs to 18 residues. Generated by immunoSEQ multiplex PCR, the TCRdb table keeps only in-frame clones and is missing some. The sample includes fewer than 200,000 clones, just under 95% of them seen just once. The sequenced sample consisted of blood. The chain carries TRBV11-3 and TRBJ2-3; 15 bases match TRBD2. This sequence was found in a woman aged 55-70 years in good health. CDR3 sequence reads: CASSYGLAGGPSTDTQYF. The CDR3 DNA follows: TGTGCCAGCAGCTACGGACTAGCGGGGGGGCCCAGCACAGATACGCAGTATTTT.